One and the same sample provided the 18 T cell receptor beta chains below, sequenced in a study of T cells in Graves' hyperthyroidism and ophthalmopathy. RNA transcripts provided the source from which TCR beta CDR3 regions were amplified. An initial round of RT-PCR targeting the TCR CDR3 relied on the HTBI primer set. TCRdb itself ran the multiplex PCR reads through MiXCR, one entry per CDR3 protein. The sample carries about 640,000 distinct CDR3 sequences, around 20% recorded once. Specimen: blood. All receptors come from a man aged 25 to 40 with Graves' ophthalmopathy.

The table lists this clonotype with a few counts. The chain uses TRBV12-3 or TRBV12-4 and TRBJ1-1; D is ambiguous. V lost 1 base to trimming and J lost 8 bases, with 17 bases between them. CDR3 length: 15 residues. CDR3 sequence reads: CASSLGVGTVREAFF. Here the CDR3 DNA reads TGTGCCAGCAGTTTAGGCGTCGGTACGGTAAGGGAAGCTTTCTTT.

CDR3 loop: CASSPQEPRTEIGNQPQHF. The DNA of the CDR3 is TGTGCCAGCAGCCCTCAAGAACCCCGGACGGAAATTGGCAATCAGCCCCAGCATTTT. The V gene is TRBV7-3, the J gene TRBJ1-5; the D is unclear. Deletions cut 5 bases from V and 2 bases from J, with 25 bases between. Per germline, CDR1 SGHTA and CDR2 FQGTGA. The CDR3 has 19 amino acids.

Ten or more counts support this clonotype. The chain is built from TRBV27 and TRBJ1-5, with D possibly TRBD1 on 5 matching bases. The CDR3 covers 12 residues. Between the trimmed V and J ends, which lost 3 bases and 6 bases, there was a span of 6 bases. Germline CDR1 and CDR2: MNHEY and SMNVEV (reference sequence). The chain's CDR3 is CASSFRGQPQHF. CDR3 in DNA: TGTGCCAGCAGTTTTAGGGGTCAGCCCCAGCATTTT.

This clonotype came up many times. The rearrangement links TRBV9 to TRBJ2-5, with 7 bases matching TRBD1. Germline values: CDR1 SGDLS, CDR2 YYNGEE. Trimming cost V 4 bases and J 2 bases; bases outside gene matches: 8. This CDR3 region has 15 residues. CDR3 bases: TGTGCCAGCAGCATGGGACAGCAAGAACAAGAGACCCAGTACTTC. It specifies CASSMGQQEQETQYF.

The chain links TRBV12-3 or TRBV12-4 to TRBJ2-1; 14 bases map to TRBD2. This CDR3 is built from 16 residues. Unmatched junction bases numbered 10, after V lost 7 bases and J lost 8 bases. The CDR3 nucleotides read TGTGCCAGCACCTCACGGGGACTAGCGGGAGTGCATGAGCAGTTCTTC. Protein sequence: CASTSRGLAGVHEQFF.

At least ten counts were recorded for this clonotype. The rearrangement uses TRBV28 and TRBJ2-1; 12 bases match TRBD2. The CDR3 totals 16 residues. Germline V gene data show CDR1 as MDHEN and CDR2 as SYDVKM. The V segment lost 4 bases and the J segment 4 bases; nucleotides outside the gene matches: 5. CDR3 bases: TGTGCCAGCAGTTCCGCCGGGACTAGCGGGTACAATGAGCAGTTCTTC. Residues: CASSSAGTSGYNEQFF.

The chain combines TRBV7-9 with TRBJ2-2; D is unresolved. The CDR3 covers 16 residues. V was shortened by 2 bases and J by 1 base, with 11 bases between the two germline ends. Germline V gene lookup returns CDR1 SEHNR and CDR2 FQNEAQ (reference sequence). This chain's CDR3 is CASSLSTDGNTGELFF. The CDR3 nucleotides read TGTGCCAGCAGCTTAAGTACGGACGGGAACACCGGGGAGCTGTTTTTT.

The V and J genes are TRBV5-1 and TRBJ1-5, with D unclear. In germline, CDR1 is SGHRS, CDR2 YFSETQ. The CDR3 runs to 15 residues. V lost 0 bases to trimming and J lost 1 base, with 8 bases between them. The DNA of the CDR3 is TGCGCCAGCAGCTTGGATGGCAGGAGCAATCAGCCCCAGCATTTT. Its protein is CASSLDGRSNQPQHF.

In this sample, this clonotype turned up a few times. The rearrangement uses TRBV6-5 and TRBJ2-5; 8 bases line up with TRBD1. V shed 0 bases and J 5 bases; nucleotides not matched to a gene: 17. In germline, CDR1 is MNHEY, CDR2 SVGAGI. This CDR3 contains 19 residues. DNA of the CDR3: TGTGCCAGCAGTTACTCGTGGTCCCAGGGGGCATCTGATTTGGAGACCCAGTACTTC. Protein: CASSYSWSQGASDLETQYF.

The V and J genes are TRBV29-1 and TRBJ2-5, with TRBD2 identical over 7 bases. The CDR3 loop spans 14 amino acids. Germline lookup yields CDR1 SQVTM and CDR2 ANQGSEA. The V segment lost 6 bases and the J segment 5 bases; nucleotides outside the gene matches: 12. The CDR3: CSVASWEGGETQYF. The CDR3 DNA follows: TGCAGCGTAGCTTCCTGGGAGGGCGGTGAGACCCAGTACTTC.

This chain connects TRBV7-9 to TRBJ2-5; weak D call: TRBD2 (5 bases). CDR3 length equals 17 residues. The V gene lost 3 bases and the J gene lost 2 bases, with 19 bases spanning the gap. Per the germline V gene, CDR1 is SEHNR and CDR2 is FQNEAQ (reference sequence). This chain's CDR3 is CASSLTTLTERQETQYF. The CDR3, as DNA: TGTGCCAGCAGCTTGACTACCCTAACCGAGCGGCAAGAGACCCAGTACTTC. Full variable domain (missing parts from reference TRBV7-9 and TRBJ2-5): DTGVSQNPRHKITKRGQNVTFRCDPISEHNRLYWYRQTLGQGPEFLTYFQNEAQLEKSRLLSDRFSAERPKGSFSTLEIQRTEQGDSAMYLCASSLTTLTERQETQYFGPGTRLLVL.

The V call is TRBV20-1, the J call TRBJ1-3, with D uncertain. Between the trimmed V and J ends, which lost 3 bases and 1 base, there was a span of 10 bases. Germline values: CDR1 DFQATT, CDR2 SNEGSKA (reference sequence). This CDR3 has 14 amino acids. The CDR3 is CSASRVLSGNTIYF. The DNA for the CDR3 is TGCAGTGCTAGTCGGGTCCTTTCTGGAAACACCATATATTTT.

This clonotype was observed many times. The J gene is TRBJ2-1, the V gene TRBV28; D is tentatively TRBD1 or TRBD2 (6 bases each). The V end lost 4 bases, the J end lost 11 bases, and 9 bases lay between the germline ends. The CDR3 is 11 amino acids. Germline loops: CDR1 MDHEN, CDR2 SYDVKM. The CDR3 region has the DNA TGTGCCAGCAGTTGGAGGGACAAGCAGTTCTTC. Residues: CASSWRDKQFF.

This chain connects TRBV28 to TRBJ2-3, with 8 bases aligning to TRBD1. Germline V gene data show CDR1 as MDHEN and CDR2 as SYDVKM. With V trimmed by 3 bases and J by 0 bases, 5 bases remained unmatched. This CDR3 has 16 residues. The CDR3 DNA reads TGTGCCAGCAGTTTTCGACAGGGGTTTAGCACAGATACGCAGTATTTT. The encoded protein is CASSFRQGFSTDTQYF.

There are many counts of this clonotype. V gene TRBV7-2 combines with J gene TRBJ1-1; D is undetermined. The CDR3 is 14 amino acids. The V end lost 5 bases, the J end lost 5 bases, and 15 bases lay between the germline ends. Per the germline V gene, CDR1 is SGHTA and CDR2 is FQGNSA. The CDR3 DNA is TGTGCCAGCAGCGCCCGACTAGGGAGGACTGAAGCTTTCTTT. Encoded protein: CASSARLGRTEAFF.

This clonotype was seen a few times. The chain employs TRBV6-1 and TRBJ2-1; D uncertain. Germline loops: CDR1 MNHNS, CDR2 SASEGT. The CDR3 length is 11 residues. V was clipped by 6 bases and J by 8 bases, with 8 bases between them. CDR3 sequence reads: CASRRSYEQFF. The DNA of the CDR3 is TGTGCCAGCAGACGTTCTTATGAGCAGTTCTTC.

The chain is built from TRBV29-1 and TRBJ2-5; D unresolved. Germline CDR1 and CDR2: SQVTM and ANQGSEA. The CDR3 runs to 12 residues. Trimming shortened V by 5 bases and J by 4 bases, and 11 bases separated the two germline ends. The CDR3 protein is CSVQGSGETQYF. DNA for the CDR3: TGCAGCGTTCAAGGGTCGGGAGAGACCCAGTACTTC.

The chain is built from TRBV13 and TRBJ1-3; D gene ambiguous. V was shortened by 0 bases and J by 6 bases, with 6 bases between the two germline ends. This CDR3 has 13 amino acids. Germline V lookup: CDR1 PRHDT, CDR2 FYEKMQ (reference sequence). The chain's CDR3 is CASSLGEENTIYF. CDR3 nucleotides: TGTGCCAGCAGCTTAGGGGAGGAAAACACCATATATTTT.